The 14 T cell receptor beta chains listed next were all sequenced from one sample in a study of preoperative IRX-2 immunotherapy in early breast cancer. Produced via immunoSEQ multiplex PCR; TCRdb's table is partial and in-frame only. The profile shows around 62,000 clones, roughly 94% of them singletons. Treatment specified: preoperative locoregional IRX-2 cytokine immunotherapy. The sample was acquired from a patient treated with IRX-2 immunotherapy. Receptors originate from a human donor with breast cancer.

The rearrangement links TRBV6-1 to TRBJ2-5, with D hard to call. In germline, CDR1 is MNHNS, CDR2 SASEGT. The ends were cut back, 4 bases at V and 0 bases at J, with 6 bases in the middle. The CDR3 extends over 13 amino acids. Here the CDR3 DNA reads TGTGCCAGCAGTGGTCGGAACCAAGAGACCCAGTACTTC. Translation gives CASSGRNQETQYF.

V gene TRBV5-6 combines with J gene TRBJ1-2; D may be TRBD1 (5 bases). V dropped 5 bases and J dropped 7 bases, with 21 bases sitting between them. Germline lookup yields CDR1 SGHDT and CDR2 YYEEEE. The CDR3 has 15 amino acids. This CDR3 reads CASSKPGRFYGGYTF. The CDR3 coding sequence is TGTGCCAGCAGTAAACCGGGACGGTTTTACGGTGGCTACACCTTC.

The CDR3 DNA sequence: TGTGCCATCTCGATGCGGGGGGGAGAACTGTTTTTT. Amino acids: CAISMRGGELFF. The chain joins TRBV10-3 to TRBJ1-4, with D possibly matching TRBD1 (5 bases). CDR3 length equals 12 residues. Per germline, CDR1 ENHRY and CDR2 SYGVKD. V gave up 8 bases and J gave up 12 bases, with 16 bases separating them.

The genes are TRBV28 and TRBJ2-1; 8 positions agree with TRBD2. This CDR3 spans 15 amino acids. The V and J ends lost 2 bases and 7 bases, in that order; junction bases with no gene match: 7. CDR1 and CDR2 from the germline V gene are MDHEN and SYDVKM. DNA for the CDR3: TGTGCCAGCAGTTTAAGCGGGAGTTCAGCTAATGAGCAGTTCTTC. Translated: CASSLSGSSANEQFF.

V gene TRBV9 combines with J gene TRBJ1-2; D is unresolved. Germline CDR1 and CDR2: SGDLS and YYNGEE. Trimming cost V 3 bases and J 9 bases, with 18 bases left between them. The CDR3 runs to 14 residues. CDR3 nucleotide sequence: TGTGCCAGCAGCGGTGGGCCCTTGGGGTCGAGCTACACCTTC. Translation gives CASSGGPLGSSYTF.

V is TRBV5-1 and J is TRBJ2-2, with D tentatively TRBD2 (8 bases). CDR3 length: 16 residues. Trimming took off 3 bases at V and 1 base at J, with 13 bases between the two ends. Germline loops: CDR1 SGHRS, CDR2 YFSETQ. CDR3 sequence (DNA): TGCGCCAGCAGCTCGGGAGGGGGCCGGAACACCGGGGAGCTGTTTTTT. Translation: CASSSGGGRNTGELFF.

The V gene is TRBV28, the J gene TRBJ2-1; TRBD2 matches at 14 bases. V lost 6 bases and J lost 4; bases outside the gene matches: 5. This CDR3 is built from 16 residues. Germline V gene data show CDR1 as MDHEN and CDR2 as SYDVKM. The DNA of the CDR3 is TGTGCCAGCAGACGACTAGCGGGAGGGCCATACAATGAGCAGTTCTTC. The encoded protein is CASRRLAGGPYNEQFF.

This sequence joins TRBV7-2 and TRBJ1-6; possible D gene TRBD1, 5 bases. Deletions cut 2 bases from V and 7 bases from J, with 15 bases between. The CDR3 has 16 residues. Germline CDR1 is SGHTA and CDR2 is FQGNSA. This CDR3 is CASSLTRGPGNSPLHF. In DNA form, the CDR3 reads TGTGCCAGCAGCTTAACGAGGGGCCCCGGGAATTCACCCCTCCACTTT.

The chain is built from TRBV7-8 and TRBJ2-7, with D hard to call. The CDR3 consists of 15 residues. The germline V gene has CDR1 SGHVS and CDR2 FQNEAQ. V lost 3 bases, J lost 6 bases, and 18 bases lay in between. The CDR3 loop reads CASSFGSSYAGEQYF. The CDR3 nucleotides read TGTGCCAGCAGCTTCGGTTCTAGTTACGCCGGCGAGCAGTACTTC.

The chain has TRBV23-1 and TRBJ2-1; D is unclear. TRBV23-1 belongs to the ORF category, with a function that is uncertain. This CDR3 spans 15 amino acids. Trimming pared 3 bases from V and 1 base from J, leaving 10 bases between. This chain's CDR3 is CASSHRKESYNEQFF. Here the CDR3 DNA reads TGCGCCAGCAGTCATCGGAAGGAGTCCTACAATGAGCAGTTCTTC.

The chain couples TRBV11-3 to TRBJ2-7; D is ambiguous. This CDR3 has 14 amino acids. Trimming removed 1 base at V and 7 bases at J, with 14 bases between. From germline, CDR1 is SGHNT and CDR2 YENEEA. CDR3 bases: TGTGCCAGCAGCTTAGTTGGCGGATCCGGGGAGCAGTACTTC. Its protein product is CASSLVGGSGEQYF. Complete variable domain (other parts from reference TRBV11-3 and TRBJ2-7): EAGVVQSPRYKIIEKKQPVAFWCNPISGHNTLYWYLQNLGQGPELLIRYENEEAVDDSQLPKDRFSAERLKGVDSTLKIQPAELGDSAVYLCASSLVGGSGEQYFGPGTRLTVT.

CDR3 region: CASRRQGASTDTQYF. The CDR3 region has the DNA TGTGCCAGCAGACGACAGGGGGCTAGCACAGATACGCAGTATTTT. The chain is built from TRBV27 and TRBJ2-3; TRBD1 matches at 10 bases. This CDR3 has 15 amino acids. Germline assignment: CDR1 MNHEY and CDR2 SMNVEV (reference sequence). J gave up 0 bases and V 6 bases, and 3 bases lay outside the gene matches.

This chain's CDR3 is CASSHAGGEWGQDTQYF. CDR3 in DNA: TGTGCCAGCAGCCACGCGGGAGGTGAGTGGGGTCAGGATACGCAGTATTTT. V is TRBV4-2 and J is TRBJ2-3, with 8 nucleotides matching TRBD2. Germline V CDR1 and CDR2: LGHNA, YNFKEQ. The V and J ends lost 3 bases and 6 bases, in that order; junction bases with no gene match: 14. This CDR3 has 17 residues.

The chain recombines TRBV14 with TRBJ1-2; tentative D call: TRBD1 (6 bases). The CDR3 runs 13 residues. Germline CDR1 is SGHDN and CDR2 is FVKESK. Trimming stripped 1 base from V and 3 bases from J, with 6 bases between. The CDR3 is CASSQAGDYGYTF. In nucleotides, the CDR3 is TGTGCCAGCAGCCAAGCAGGGGACTATGGCTACACCTTC.